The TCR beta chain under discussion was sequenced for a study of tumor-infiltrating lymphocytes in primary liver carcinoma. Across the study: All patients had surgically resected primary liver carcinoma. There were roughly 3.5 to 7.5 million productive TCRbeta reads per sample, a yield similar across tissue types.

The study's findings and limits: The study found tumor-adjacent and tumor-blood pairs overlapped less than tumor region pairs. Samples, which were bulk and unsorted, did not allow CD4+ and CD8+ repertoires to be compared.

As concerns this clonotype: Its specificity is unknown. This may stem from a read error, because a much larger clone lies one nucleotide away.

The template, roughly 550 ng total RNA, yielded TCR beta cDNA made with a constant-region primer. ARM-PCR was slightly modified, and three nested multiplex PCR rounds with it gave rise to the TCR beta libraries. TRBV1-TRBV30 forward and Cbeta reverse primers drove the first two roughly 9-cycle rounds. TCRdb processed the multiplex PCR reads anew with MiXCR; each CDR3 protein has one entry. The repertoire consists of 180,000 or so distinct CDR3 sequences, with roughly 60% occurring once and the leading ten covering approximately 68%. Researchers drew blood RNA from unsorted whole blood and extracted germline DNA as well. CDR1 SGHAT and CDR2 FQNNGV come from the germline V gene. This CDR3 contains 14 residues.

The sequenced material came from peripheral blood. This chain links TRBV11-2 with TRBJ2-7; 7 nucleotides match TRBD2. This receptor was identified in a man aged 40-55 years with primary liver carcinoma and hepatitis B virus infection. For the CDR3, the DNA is TGTGCCATCAGCTCCGGGACTACTTTCTACGAGCAGTACTTC. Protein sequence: CAISSGTTFYEQYF.